This T cell receptor beta chain stems from a study of neurological immune-mediated disorders. Study-wide points: None of the CDR3 amino acid sequences of expanded clones were shared across subjects, and this suggested private repertoires in all groups.

This clonotype has more than one count but fewer than ten. The antigen remains undetermined. Each TCR transcript was tagged with a 10-nucleotide random UMI during 5'RACE. From 15-18 subjects, over 170 million TCR-beta sequences were obtained in each sequencing run. TCRdb re-called the 5' RACE reads through MiXCR, storing one row per CDR3 protein. Of about 30,000 distinct CDR3 sequences in the sample, approximately 5% were seen once. Trimming shortened V by 2 bases and J by 6 bases, and 17 bases separated the two germline ends. The CDR3 extends over 15 amino acids. Germline V CDR1 and CDR2: SQVTM, ANQGSEA. The study built sorted libraries from some 900,000 CD4+ or CD8+ T cells.

The gene calls are TRBV29-1 and TRBJ2-1; weak D call: TRBD1 (5 bases). Input material: CD4+ T cells from blood. The receptor's source is a woman aged 45 to 65 in good health. CDR3 amino acids: CSVESPAGAPNEQFF. CDR3 coding DNA: TGCAGCGTTGAATCCCCAGCTGGGGCTCCCAATGAGCAGTTCTTC.